Below, 13 T cell receptor beta chains from the same sample are listed, as sequenced in a study of post-analysis software for immune sequencing data. The study, taken as a whole, reports: There were four or five TRBV segments more frequent in patients than controls, and TRBV5-6, TRBV5-1 and TRBV20-1 were among them.

These receptors are not linked to any known antigen. The library was made from cDNA and included unique molecular identifiers. TCRdb independently ran MiXCR on the PCR reads; one entry per CDR3 protein. The sample has 400,000 to 500,000 distinct CDR3 sequences, 30% to 40% seen once; the top ten hold 6% to 9%. Sample: blood. These receptor sequences come from a girl aged 2 to 10 with multiple sclerosis.

This chain links TRBV2 with TRBJ2-1; 9 nucleotides match TRBD2. Trimming cost V 2 bases and J 4 bases; bases outside gene matches: 3. CDR3 size: 15 residues. Germline V lookup: CDR1 SNHLY, CDR2 FYNNEI. CDR3 region: CASSELSGGYNEQFF. DNA of the CDR3: TGTGCCAGCAGTGAACTTAGCGGGGGTTACAATGAGCAGTTCTTC.

The table lists this clonotype with a few counts. V is TRBV5-1 and J is TRBJ2-5, with 8 bases that match TRBD2. V lost 4 bases to trimming and J lost 4 bases; unmatched junction nucleotides: 12. In germline, CDR1 is SGHRS, CDR2 YFSETQ. This CDR3 comprises 16 residues. The CDR3 DNA follows: TGCGCCAGCAGCCCGGGGCGGGGGGAATATCTAGAGACCCAGTACTTC. Encoded protein: CASSPGRGEYLETQYF.

The V and J genes are TRBV7-9 and TRBJ2-5; 12 bases agree with TRBD2. CDR1 is SEHNR, CDR2 FQNEAQ, per germline (reference sequence). The CDR3 is 16 amino acids. V was pared by 5 bases and J by 5 bases, with 9 bases of the junction left unmatched. CDR3 sequence: CASSRPTSGSVETQYF. CDR3 DNA: TGTGCCAGCAGCCGCCCGACTAGCGGGAGTGTCGAGACCCAGTACTTC.

This clonotype was counted a few times. The chain links TRBV20-1 to TRBJ2-7, with 9 nucleotides matching TRBD1. Germline V gene data show CDR1 as DFQATT and CDR2 as SNEGSKA (reference sequence). CDR3 length equals 13 residues. J gave up 4 bases and V 7 bases, and 8 bases lay outside the gene matches. The CDR3 protein is CSVSGTGSYEQYF. The CDR3 DNA reads as TGCAGTGTGTCCGGGACAGGGTCTTACGAGCAGTACTTC.

This clonotype appeared many times. This may be a read error: a much more frequent sequence differs by one nucleotide. V usage is TRBV12-5 and J usage is TRBJ2-5; D gene unclear. Germline V gene lookup returns CDR1 LGHNT and CDR2 FRNRAP. The CDR3 totals 10 residues. V was trimmed by 4 bases and J by 5 bases, leaving 2 bases between them. CDR3 region: CASGCETQYF. CDR3 DNA sequence: TGTGCTAGTGGTTGTGAGACCCAGTACTTC.

Only one count was recorded for this clonotype. This chain connects TRBV12-5 to TRBJ2-3; 10 nucleotides line up with TRBD1. Looked up from germline, CDR1 is LGHNT and CDR2 is FRNRAP. This CDR3 region has 12 residues. With V trimmed by 6 bases and J by 6 bases, 0 bases remained unmatched. The CDR3 loop is CASGDRGDTQYF. CDR3 sequence (DNA): TGTGCTAGTGGGGACAGGGGGGATACGCAGTATTTT.

V usage is TRBV11-2 and J usage is TRBJ2-1, with TRBD1 as a possible D gene (5 bases). V lost 3 bases to trimming and J lost 7 bases, with 19 bases between them. This CDR3 region has 16 residues. In germline, CDR1 is SGHAT, CDR2 FQNNGV. CDR3 bases: TGTGCCAGCAGCTTGGGGAAGGGGATACTTTGGAATGAGCAGTTCTTC. It specifies CASSLGKGILWNEQFF.

Of note for this clonotype: The junction and the germline gene differ at one end; a read error may be behind it. This chain links TRBV20-1 with TRBJ2-7; D is tentatively TRBD1 or TRBD2 (6 bases each). In germline, CDR1 is DFQATT, CDR2 SNEGSKA (reference sequence). The CDR3 is 14 residues long. CDR3: CSTSWGASSYEQYF. In DNA, the CDR3 is TGCAGTACTAGCTGGGGGGCGAGCTCCTACGAGCAGTACTTC.

The chain joins TRBV6-5 to TRBJ1-2, with D perhaps TRBD1 (6 bases). The CDR3 is 13 amino acids. Germline CDR1 MNHEY, CDR2 SVGAGI. Trimming stripped 5 bases from V and 4 bases from J, with 11 bases between. The CDR3 spells CASSPDRIYGYTF. The CDR3, as DNA: TGTGCCAGCAGTCCGGACAGAATCTATGGCTACACCTTC.

The V and J genes are TRBV12-3 or TRBV12-4 and TRBJ2-7, with 10 bases fitting TRBD1. V trimming: 3 bases; J trimming: 4 bases; junction bases outside the gene matches: 9. There are 16 residues in the CDR3. The CDR3, as DNA: TGTGCCAGCAGTTTGGGGCAGGGGACAGGGGTTTACGAGCAGTACTTC. Its translation: CASSLGQGTGVYEQYF.

This clonotype was observed a few times. The V call is TRBV2, the J call TRBJ2-5, with 11 bases aligning to TRBD2. The CDR3 is 16 amino acids. V gave up 3 bases and J gave up 4 bases; unmatched junction bases: 7. The germline V gene has CDR1 SNHLY and CDR2 FYNNEI. Here the CDR3 reads CASSENLAGGPETQYF. The CDR3 DNA sequence: TGTGCCAGCAGTGAGAACCTAGCGGGGGGACCAGAGACCCAGTACTTC.

This clonotype came up a few times. The gene calls are TRBV7-6 and TRBJ2-3; unclear D gene. The germline gives CDR1 SGHVS, CDR2 FNYEAQ. V was trimmed by 0 bases and J by 1 base, leaving 8 bases between them. The CDR3 sequence is 15 residues long. As DNA, the CDR3 is TGTGCCAGCAGCTTAGCGGTCCGGGGCACAGATACGCAGTATTTT. This encodes CASSLAVRGTDTQYF.

The genes are TRBV28 and TRBJ2-6; D not certain. Trimming stripped 5 bases from V and 0 bases from J, with 8 bases between. The CDR3 is 15 amino acids. The germline CDR1 and CDR2 sequences are MDHEN and SYDVKM. CDR3 sequence (DNA): TGTGCCAGCAGTATCCCGGACTCTGGGGCCAACGTCCTGACTTTC. Protein: CASSIPDSGANVLTF. The full variable domain, in which reference TRBV28 and TRBJ2-6 provide the parts outside the CDR3, is DVKVTQSSRYLVKRTGEKVFLECVQDMDHENMFWYRQDPGLGLRLIYFSYDVKMKEKGDIPEGYSVSREKKERFSLILESASTNQTSMYLCASSIPDSGANVLTFGAGSRLTVL.